These 6 T cell receptor beta chains share one sample of origin, sequenced in a study of OX40 agonist ivuxolimab in advanced cancers. Clones were read by immunoSEQ multiplex PCR, and TCRdb kept only the in-frame ones, dropping some. The profile covers about 58,000 clones, with approximately 82% appearing a single time and 3% to 4% taken by the ten largest. Specimen: CD4+ or CD8+ T cells sorted from blood, collected in a trial of the OX40 agonist ivuxolimab. These receptors were taken from an adult with an advanced solid tumor such as melanoma, head and neck, liver or kidney cancer.

The rearrangement links TRBV2 to TRBJ2-1; 10 positions match TRBD1. This CDR3 spans 13 amino acids. After removal of 5 bases from V and 9 bases from J, the junction contained 4 bases not matched to a gene. Germline CDR1 reads SNHLY; CDR2 reads FYNNEI. Here the CDR3 DNA reads TGTGCCAGCAGTCAGGACAGGGGGGGTGAGCAGTTCTTC. This translates into CASSQDRGGEQFF.

V is TRBV7-8 and J is TRBJ1-3; no definite D call. Germline V gene sequence: CDR1 SGHVS, CDR2 FQNEAQ. The V gene lost 5 bases and the J gene lost 0 bases, with 17 bases spanning the gap. CDR3 length equals 17 residues. CDR3 sequence reads: CASSLNSPSNSGNTIYF. CDR3 coding DNA: TGTGCCAGCAGCCTCAATAGTCCCAGCAACTCTGGAAACACCATATATTTT.

CDR3 nucleotides: TGTGCCAGCAGCCAAGAGCGGGGCCAGGTCTCTCCGAATGAGCAGTTCTTC. It codes for CASSQERGQVSPNEQFF. V usage is TRBV4-2 and J usage is TRBJ2-1; D might be TRBD2 (6 bases). CDR1 and CDR2 from the germline V gene are LGHNA and YNFKEQ. The V end was cut by 0 bases, the J end by 7 bases, with 19 bases between. The length of the CDR3 is 17 residues.

For the CDR3, the DNA is TGTGCCAGCAGTCCGACAGGGTTGGATGGCTACACCTTC. Translation: CASSPTGLDGYTF. The V and J genes are TRBV6-5 and TRBJ1-2; the match to TRBD1 covers 7 bases. Trimming at V came to 5 bases and at J to 6 bases, leaving 6 bases not matched to a gene. Germline CDR1 reads MNHEY; CDR2 reads SVGAGI. There are 13 residues in the CDR3.

V gene TRBV4-3 combines with J gene TRBJ2-5, with 7 positions matching TRBD2. The CDR3 totals 15 residues. Germline CDR1 reads LGHNA; CDR2 reads YSLEER. After removal of 2 bases from V and 5 bases from J, the junction contained 8 bases not matched to a gene. CDR3 in DNA: TGCGCCAGCAGCCAAATTGGGGACGGGGGGGAGACCCAGTACTTC. Translating gives CASSQIGDGGETQYF.

This clone was recorded once. This chain connects TRBV6-5 to TRBJ2-2; TRBD1 matches at 8 bases. V shed 5 bases and J 1 base; nucleotides not matched to a gene: 3. The germline V gene has CDR1 MNHEY and CDR2 SVGAGI. The CDR3 covers 15 residues. The CDR3 nucleotides read TGTGCCAGCAGTAGAGGGACAGGGAACACCGGGGAGCTGTTTTTT. Protein sequence: CASSRGTGNTGELFF.